The clone carrying this T cell receptor (beta chain) was counted between two and nine times. Antigen unknown. Germline V gene lookup returns CDR1 MGHRA and CDR2 YSYEKL. The germline V and J ends were trimmed by 0 bases and 3 bases, with 14 bases remaining between them. The CDR3 contains 16 residues. The data are from a study of T cell repertoires in cytomegalovirus infection. Overall study: Indications came from public TCR beta signatures; they pointed to CMV infection and to a matching HLA type.

Study results and caveats: Cumulated frequencies of public TCR beta families served to identify carriers of CMV plus the relevant HLA.

Via MiXCR, TCRdb re-called the reads, giving one row per CDR3 protein. The data hold 450,000 to 600,000 distinct CDR3 sequences, with roughly a third observed a single time. The receptor was derived from a human donor in good health (CMV status not recorded). Some clones in this sample may be carry-over from other donors' samples. The V call is TRBV4-1, the J call TRBJ1-2; D unresolved. Sequences were derived from cultured PBMCs, sampled from culture after CMV antigen stimulation. CDR3 nucleotide sequence: TGCGCCAGCAGCCAAGATAATGCCGGACGGTACTATGGCTACACCTTC. Amino acid sequence: CASSQDNAGRYYGYTF.